The source of this T cell receptor (beta chain) is a study of blood T cells in healthy people across ages. As concerns this clonotype: Its specificity is not known.

Sample-barcoded 5' priming and a J-beta primer mix drove a second PCR of 7 to 11 cycles. Template switching added a 12-random-nucleotide identifier to every cDNA molecule. TCRdb used MiXCR to reprocess the 5' RACE reads, holding one entry per CDR3 protein. The sample yields around 1,000,000 distinct CDR3 sequences, approximately 25% seen once. V dropped 0 bases and J dropped 5; count of bases not matched to a gene: 12. Germline CDR1 and CDR2: DFQATT and SNEGSKA (reference sequence). The CDR3 is 16 residues long. Regarding the study as a whole: Samples with more naive T cells showed higher observed beta diversity.

In addition, the sample was reused for a study of T cells of mothers and their children. That source notes: Three healthy Caucasian mothers served as donors, and their six children did as well. Researchers report slightly higher, though non-significant, overlap in related mother-child pairs than in unrelated pairs.

The clonotype was recovered from a girl aged 2-10 years in good health. V gene TRBV20-1 combines with J gene TRBJ2-5; 7 bases match TRBD1. Sequences were obtained from blood. CDR3 bases: TGCAGTGCTAGAGATACGATCGGGACAGTTGAGGAGACCCAGTACTTC. It yields the protein CSARDTIGTVEETQYF.